This T cell receptor (beta chain) was obtained from a study of T cell repertoires in cytomegalovirus infection. Whole-study context: From public TCR beta signatures came an indication of both CMV infection and matching HLA type.

Germline values: CDR1 MDHEN, CDR2 SYDVKM. V trimming: 6 bases; J trimming: 7 bases; junction bases outside the gene matches: 10. The CDR3 has 14 amino acids. Via MiXCR, TCRdb re-called the reads, giving one row per CDR3 protein. The data hold approximately 750,000 distinct CDR3 sequences, with roughly 35% observed a single time. The clonotype was recovered from a human donor in good health (CMV status not recorded). Some clones in this sample may be carry-over from other donors' samples. The chain has TRBV28 and TRBJ2-7; 9 bases fit TRBD2. Sequencing was done on a sample of PBMCs. This CDR3 reads CASSTRGGRGEQYF. The DNA for the CDR3 is TGTGCCAGCAGCACTAGAGGCGGGAGGGGAGAGCAGTACTTC.